Each of the 25 T cell receptor beta chains below was sequenced from the same sample in a study of T cell clonality in common variable immunodeficiency. Clones were read by immunoSEQ multiplex PCR, and TCRdb kept only the in-frame ones, dropping some. Recorded here are tens of thousands of clones, none singletons. Source material: peripheral blood mononuclear cells. Every receptor here comes from a person aged 18 to 75 in good health.

At least ten counts were recorded for this clone. The sequenced fragment ends 3 residues before the CDR3 boundary, so the rest is inferred from the germline J gene. This rearrangement joins TRBV20-1 to TRBJ1-6, with TRBD1 matching 8 bases. Per germline, CDR1 DFQATT and CDR2 SNEGSKA (reference sequence). CDR3 length: 12 residues. The V segment lost 3 bases and the J segment 9 bases; nucleotides outside the gene matches: 1. This chain's CDR3 is CSASGQGSPLHF. The DNA read from the CDR3 is TGCAGTGCTAGTGGACAGGGTTCACCC.

The sample holds many counts of this clone. The CDR3 goes on 3 residues after the read ends, and that part is filled in from the germline J gene. This chain joins TRBV5-1 and TRBJ2-1; the match to TRBD2 covers 9 bases. Germline CDR1 reads SGHRS; CDR2 reads YFSETQ. Losses at the gene ends were 0 bases for V and 9 bases for J; bases not matched to a gene: 22. The CDR3 length is 20 residues. The CDR3 bases that were read are TGCGCCAGCAGCTTGGCGCGGAGGGGGCGGCTCGAAGCGGGAGGTATTGAG. Protein: CASSLARRGRLEAGGIE. The CDR3 in full is CASSLARRGRLEAGGIEQFF.

This clone was recorded many times. The read comes to an end 3 residues before the CDR3 does, leaving the germline J gene to fill in the end. The chain carries TRBV5-4 and TRBJ1-1; no definite D call. The CDR3 spans 15 residues. V gave up 0 bases and J gave up 6 bases, with 15 bases separating them. Germline values: CDR1 SGHNT, CDR2 YYREEE (reference sequence). Partial CDR3 DNA: TGTGCCAGCAGCTTGGCCGAGAATCGGGTCGCTGAA. This codes for CASSLAENRVAE. From start to end, the CDR3 is CASSLAENRVAEAFF.

This clone was counted many times. The read is 3 residues too short to cover the CDR3 end, so that end is filled in from the germline J gene. The V gene is TRBV5-1, the J gene TRBJ1-3; perhaps TRBD1 as D (5 bases). The CDR3 is made up of 13 amino acids. The germline gives CDR1 SGHRS, CDR2 YFSETQ. Trimming removed 4 bases at V and 8 bases at J, with 13 bases between. CDR3 protein: CASSPGRIDTIYF. CDR3 DNA (partial): TGCGCCAGCAGCCCAGGGCGGATAGACACC. Complete variable domain (other parts from reference TRBV5-1 and TRBJ1-3): KAGVTQTPRYLIKTRGQQVTLSCSPISGHRSVSWYQQTPGQGLQFLFEYFSETQRNKGNFPGRFSGRQFSNSRSEMNVSTLELGDSALYLCASSPGRIDTIYFGEGSWLTVV.

This clone was seen a handful of times. This likely stems from a read error, as it lies one base from a far larger clone. The CDR3 end lies 3 residues beyond the end of the read and is filled in from the germline J gene. The J gene is TRBJ2-1, the V gene TRBV30; TRBD1 matches at 10 bases. The CDR3 is 13 residues long. Germline V gene sequence: CDR1 GTSNPN, CDR2 SVGIG (reference sequence). The CDR3 region is CTWGDRGTNEQFF. CDR3 DNA, as far as it was read: TGTACCTGGGGGGACAGGGGTACCAATGAG.

This clone was seen ten or more times. Sequencing ends 3 residues short of the CDR3 end; the germline J gene provides the rest. The rearrangement uses TRBV4-2 and TRBJ1-5; 7 bases are shared with TRBD1. V trimming: 4 bases; J trimming: 0 bases; junction bases outside the gene matches: 9. The CDR3 runs to 17 residues. Germline CDR1 reads LGHNA; CDR2 reads YNFKEQ. The covered CDR3 bases are TGTGCCAGCAGCCTCCGGGACAGAACCTATAGCAATCAGCCC. The encoded protein is CASSLRDRTYSNQP. The whole CDR3 protein is CASSLRDRTYSNQPQHF.

This clone was counted many times. The read terminates 3 residues before the CDR3 end, so the remaining end is supplied by the germline J gene. The chain couples TRBV20-1 to TRBJ2-5; 8 bases line up with TRBD2. This CDR3 has 16 residues. The V gene end was trimmed by 6 bases and the J gene end by 3 bases; junction bases not matched to a gene: 15. Germline CDR1 and CDR2: DFQATT and SNEGSKA (reference sequence). The DNA read from the CDR3 is TGCAGTGCCAGCACTTACGGAGCGGGAGACGAAGAGACC. It specifies CSASTYGAGDEET. In full, the CDR3 is CSASTYGAGDEETQYF.

This clone was recorded at least ten times. The CDR3 end is not reached by the read, which stops 3 residues before it; the germline J gene fills it in. The rearrangement joins TRBV6-1 to TRBJ2-2; 8 positions agree with TRBD1. The V gene end was trimmed by 4 bases and the J gene end by 7 bases; junction bases not matched to a gene: 5. Germline CDR1 is MNHNS and CDR2 is SASEGT. The CDR3 is 14 residues long. The CDR3 is CASSGTGFVGELFF. The sequenced part of the CDR3 DNA is TGTGCCAGCAGTGGGACAGGGTTCGTCGGGGAG.

This clone was detected many times. The CDR3 end lies 3 residues beyond the end of the read and is filled in from the germline J gene. The chain joins TRBV4-1 to TRBJ1-1; D possibly corresponds to TRBD1 (5 bases). The CDR3 has 13 residues. Germline V gene lookup returns CDR1 MGHRA and CDR2 YSYEKL. V was cut by 0 bases and J by 6 bases, with 8 bases left in between. The sequenced CDR3 bases are TGCGCCAGCAGCCAAGAATGGGGGGCTGAA. It translates to CASSQEWGAE. The whole CDR3 is CASSQEWGAEAFF.

This clone came up many times. The sequenced fragment ends 3 residues before the CDR3 boundary, so the rest is inferred from the germline J gene. The chain has TRBV4-1 and TRBJ2-3; tentative D call: TRBD2 (6 bases). The CDR3 consists of 13 residues. Germline CDR1 is MGHRA and CDR2 is YSYEKL. The chain's CDR3 is CASSQVGGESQYF. CDR3 DNA (partial): TGCGCCAGCAGCCAAGTAGGAGGGGAGTCG.

This clone was observed many times. The DNA ends 3 residues before the CDR3 does, and the rest of the CDR3 is filled in from the germline J gene. The chain combines TRBV6-1 with TRBJ1-5; TRBD1 matches at 8 bases. Germline loops: CDR1 MNHNS, CDR2 SASEGT. There are 15 residues in the CDR3. Losses at the gene ends were 4 bases for V and 2 bases for J; bases not matched to a gene: 4. This CDR3 is CASSGYRGGNQPQHF. The part of the CDR3 DNA that was read is TGTGCCAGCAGTGGGTACAGGGGGGGCAATCAGCCC.

This clone was picked up many times. The CDR3 end falls 3 residues outside the read, so it is completed with the germline J gene. The rearrangement uses TRBV20-1 and TRBJ1-2; no reliable D call. Looked up from germline, CDR1 is DFQATT and CDR2 is SNEGSKA (reference sequence). The CDR3 extends over 14 amino acids. Trimming removed 1 base at V and 4 bases at J, with 13 bases between. The part of the CDR3 DNA that was read is TGCAGTGCTAGAGCGGGGAGGGAGACCTATGGC. This sequence encodes CSARAGRETYG. The full CDR3 protein reads CSARAGRETYGYTF.

This clone was detected many times. The CDR3 bases that were read are TGTGCCAGCTCACCCACAGGGGCCTATGGC. This sequence encodes CASSPTGAYG. The CDR3 reads in full as CASSPTGAYGYTF. This chain connects TRBV18 to TRBJ1-2; 7 positions agree with TRBD1. The read is 3 residues too short to cover the CDR3 end, so that end is filled in from the germline J gene. The CDR3 has 13 amino acids. The J segment lost 4 bases and the V segment lost 3 bases, leaving 2 bases of the junction unmatched. From germline, CDR1 is KGHSH and CDR2 LQKENI.

This clone was seen ten or more times. The read gets to within 3 residues of the CDR3 end, and the germline J gene fills in the rest. V and J are TRBV4-2 and TRBJ2-3; 8 bases match TRBD2. This CDR3 comprises 16 residues. Unmatched junction bases numbered 7, after V lost 1 base and J lost 4 bases. Germline V gene sequence: CDR1 LGHNA, CDR2 YNFKEQ. CDR3 DNA (partial): TGTGCCAGCAGCCAAGTGGGGACTAGTGGGGCAGATACG. Residues: CASSQVGTSGADT. The entire CDR3 is CASSQVGTSGADTQYF.

This clone was seen at least ten times. The read terminates 3 residues before the CDR3 end, so the remaining end is supplied by the germline J gene. The chain links TRBV5-6 to TRBJ1-1; a possible D gene is TRBD1 (5 bases). Trimming took off 1 base at V and 4 bases at J, with 11 bases between the two ends. Germline V gene lookup returns CDR1 SGHDT and CDR2 YYEEEE. This CDR3 is built from 14 residues. The sequenced part of the CDR3 DNA is TGTGCCAGCAGCTTGAATCAGGGAATCACTGAA. Translation gives CASSLNQGITE. The complete CDR3 protein is CASSLNQGITEAFF. Drawing the rest from reference TRBV5-6 and TRBJ1-1, the complete variable domain is DAGVTQSPTHLIKTRGQQVTLRCSPKSGHDTVSWYQQALGQGPQFIFQYYEEEERQRGNFPDRFSGHQFPNYSSELNVNALLLGDSALYLCASSLNQGITEAFFGQGTRLTVV.

Remarks on this clone: The read halts 3 residues ahead of the CDR3 end, with the missing end drawn from the germline J gene. V usage is TRBV30 and J usage is TRBJ2-4; D possibly corresponds to TRBD1 (6 bases). The CDR3 totals 12 residues. The germline V gene has CDR1 GTSNPN and CDR2 SVGIG (reference sequence). The CDR3 protein is CAWSVIGGGQYF. The part of the CDR3 DNA that was read is TGTGCCTGGAGTGTAATAGGGGGTGGT.

The sample holds many counts of this clone. The DNA ends 3 residues before the CDR3 does, and the rest of the CDR3 is filled in from the germline J gene. This sequence joins TRBV10-1 and TRBJ2-3; TRBD1 is a possible D gene (6 bases). Trimming removed 3 bases at V and 6 bases at J, with 13 bases between. The CDR3 runs 14 residues. The V gene's germline CDR1 is WNHNN and CDR2 SYGVQD (reference sequence). CDR3 in amino acids: CASSESAGDDTQYF. The covered CDR3 bases are TGCGCCAGCAGTGAATCTGCAGGGGACGATACG.

This clone was seen many times. With the read ending 3 residues before the CDR3 end, the germline J gene is used to fill in that end. This chain uses TRBV18 with TRBJ1-4, with 9 bases matching TRBD1. The V gene end was trimmed by 2 bases and the J gene end by 6 bases; junction bases not matched to a gene: 4. Looked up from germline, CDR1 is KGHSH and CDR2 is LQKENI. The CDR3 spans 15 residues. Here the CDR3 reads CASSPSGQGYEKLFF. The sequenced part of the CDR3 DNA is TGTGCCAGCTCACCATCGGGACAGGGCTATGAAAAA.

In its sample, this clone was seen many times. With the read ending 3 residues before the CDR3 end, the germline J gene is used to fill in that end. The genes are TRBV6-2 or TRBV6-3 and TRBJ2-4, with 11 bases that match TRBD2. Germline CDR1 MNHEY, CDR2 SVGEGT. The CDR3 is 12 amino acids. The CDR3 here is CASTTSGVRQYF. The covered CDR3 bases are TGTGCCAGCACGACTAGCGGGGTACGT.

This clone was counted many times. The read ends 3 residues shy of where the CDR3 ends; the end is completed using the germline J gene. The chain carries TRBV30 and TRBJ2-7; 9 bases map to TRBD1. This CDR3 contains 13 residues. CDR1 GTSNPN and CDR2 SVGIG come from the germline V gene (reference sequence). The V segment lost 7 bases and the J segment 3 bases; nucleotides outside the gene matches: 7. CDR3 DNA (partial): TGTGCCTTAAACAGGGGGCTTGTCTACGAG. Amino acid sequence: CALNRGLVYE. The CDR3 as a whole reads CALNRGLVYEQYF. Complete variable domain (other parts from reference TRBV30 and TRBJ2-7): SQTIHQWPATLVQPVGSPLSLECTVEGTSNPNLYWYRQAAGRGLQLLFYSVGIGQISSEVPQNLSASRPQDRQFILSSKKLLLSDSGFYLCALNRGLVYEQYFGPGTRLTVT.

This clone was seen at least ten times. The read ends 3 residues before the CDR3 terminus; that terminus is restored from the germline J gene. V is TRBV19 and J is TRBJ2-3; TRBD1 is a possible D gene (5 bases). Germline V gene lookup returns CDR1 LNHDA and CDR2 SQIVND (reference sequence). This CDR3 has 15 amino acids. V lost 3 bases and J lost 6, with 16 bases in between. CDR3 DNA (partial): TGTGCCAGTAGTATCAGGGCTTTTTCTTCGGATACG. Translated, it gives CASSIRAFSSDT. The complete CDR3 reads CASSIRAFSSDTQYF. The complete variable domain, with remaining parts taken from reference TRBV19 and TRBJ2-3, reads DGGITQSPKYLFRKEGQNVTLSCEQNLNHDAMYWYRQDPGQGLRLIYYSQIVNDFQKGDIAEGYSVSREKKESFPLTVTSAQKNPTAFYLCASSIRAFSSDTQYFGPGTRLTVL.

Many counts were recorded for this clone. With the read ending 3 residues before the CDR3 end, the germline J gene is used to fill in that end. The J gene is TRBJ2-7, the V gene TRBV7-6; TRBD1 might be the D (6 bases). The CDR3 spans 14 residues. Germline V CDR1 and CDR2: SGHVS, FNYEAQ. V lost 4 bases, J lost 1 base, and 11 bases lay in between. Here the CDR3 reads CASSSTGSSYEQYF. Partial CDR3 DNA: TGTGCCAGCAGCTCAACAGGGTCGTCCTACGAG.

This clone was seen at least ten times. The observed sequence ends 3 residues before the CDR3 terminus, with the missing tail filled in from the germline J gene. The V and J genes are TRBV19 and TRBJ1-1; tentative D call: TRBD1 (6 bases). Germline V lookup: CDR1 LNHDA, CDR2 SQIVND (reference sequence). V lost 1 base and J lost 0, with 9 bases in between. The CDR3 is 15 residues long. The CDR3 spells CASSIGRGLNTEAFF. The CDR3 bases that were read are TGTGCCAGTAGTATAGGCAGGGGACTGAACACTGAA.

This clone was detected a few times. Read data end 3 residues before the CDR3 end; the end is taken from the germline J gene. V and J are TRBV25-1 and TRBJ2-5; D not certain. Trimming left V 2 bases short and J 2 bases short, with 18 bases between. Per germline, CDR1 MGHDK and CDR2 SYGVNS. CDR3 size: 17 residues. The CDR3: CASSEDSNRVKQETQYF. CDR3 bases read: TGTGCCAGCAGTGAAGATTCCAACAGAGTTAAACAAGAGACC.

A few counts support this clone. Germline and junction disagree at one end, which may indicate a read error. The read terminates 3 residues ahead of where the CDR3 ends, so the germline J gene completes it. This chain uses TRBV6-2 or TRBV6-3 with TRBJ1-5; D is perhaps TRBD1 (6 bases). This CDR3 contains 13 residues. Germline V CDR1 and CDR2: MNHEY, SVGEGT. The part of the CDR3 DNA that was read is TGTGCCGGCAGAACAGGGAGCAATCAGCCC. It translates to CAGRTGSNQP. The CDR3 in its entirety is CAGRTGSNQPQHF.